Listed below are T cell receptor beta chains from one sample, sequenced in a study of CD8+ T cells in alopecia areata. Clones were read by immunoSEQ multiplex PCR, and TCRdb kept only the in-frame ones, dropping some. Among 140,000 or so clones, more than 55% were seen once, and the ten largest hold just over 35%. The sample taken for sequencing was CD8+ T cells sorted from blood. These receptors originate from a human donor in good health. Both conserved end residues are part of each CDR3. The D gene is left open where the match is weak. Some rows mark clone size as missing; the rest say once, few, many or name a class of expanded clone.

-	TRBD2	18	TRBV11-2	TRBJ2-1	TGTGCCAGCAGCCCGTCTGGACTAGCGGGAGGGTTTGGAGGTGAGCAGTTCTTC	CASSPSGLAGGFGGEQFF
once	-	16	TRBV5-6	TRBJ2-7	TGTGCCAGCAGCTTGGGAGGACAGCCTTTAGCCTACGAGCAGTACTTC	CASSLGGQPLAYEQYF
-	-	14	TRBV9	TRBJ2-7	TGTGCCAGCAGCGTATCCGGGGCTAGCGACGAGCAGTACTTC	CASSVSGASDEQYF
-	TRBD2	16	TRBV7-9	TRBJ2-5	TGTGCCAGCAGATTAGTGACTAGCACGCCAGAGGAGACCCAGTACTTC	CASRLVTSTPEETQYF
-	-	14	TRBV9	TRBJ2-3	TGTGCCAGCAGCGCGTGGACGTCCACAGATACGCAGTATTTT	CASSAWTSTDTQYF
-	TRBD2	15	TRBV9	TRBJ2-2	TGTGCCAGCAGCGTAGGGACTAGCGGGACTGGGGAGCTGTTTTTT	CASSVGTSGTGELFF
-	TRBD1	12	TRBV29-1	TRBJ2-7	TGCAGCGTTGGGGACAGGGTCTACGAGCAGTACTTC	CSVGDRVYEQYF
-	TRBD2	14	TRBV4-1	TRBJ2-2	TGCGCCAGCAGCCATCCGGGAGGATACCGGGAGCTGTTTTTT	CASSHPGGYRELFF
-	-	13	TRBV4-1	TRBJ2-3	TGCGCCAGCAGCCAGGGAGCTGGGGATACGCAGTATTTT	CASSQGAGDTQYF
few	TRBD1	14	TRBV5-1	TRBJ2-5	TGCGCCAGCAGCAAGACAGGGGGCAAAGAGACCCAGTACTTC	CASSKTGGKETQYF
-	-	16	TRBV7-9	TRBJ2-7	TGTGCCAGCAGCTCCCTACAGGGAGCCCTCTCCTACGAGCAGTACTTC	CASSSLQGALSYEQYF
-	-	15	TRBV4-2	TRBJ2-3	TGTGCCAGCAGCCAATCCACGGGAGCTATAGATACGCAGTATTTT	CASSQSTGAIDTQYF
-	-	15	TRBV4-3	TRBJ2-1	TGCGCCAGCAGTGATTATGTGAGCTCCTACAATGAGCAGTTCTTC	CASSDYVSSYNEQFF
few	TRBD2	16	TRBV27	TRBJ2-2	TGTGCCAGCAGTCTGGGACTAGCGGGCGTCACCGGGGAGCTGTTTTTT	CASSLGLAGVTGELFF
-	-	11	TRBV10-2	TRBJ2-7	TGCGCCAGCAGTGAGTCCTACGAGCAGTACTTC	CASSESYEQYF
-	-	13	TRBV4-1	TRBJ2-1	TGCGCCAGCAGCCAAGGAGGCCGACGGGAGCAGTTCTTC	CASSQGGRREQFF
-	-	13	TRBV25-1	TRBJ2-3	TGTGCCAGCACCGGGGACCGCACAGATACGCAGTATTTT	CASTGDRTDTQYF
once	TRBD2	16	TRBV29-1	TRBJ2-3	TGCAGCGTTGAAGATGGGGGGGTAGTGAGCACAGATACGCAGTATTTT	CSVEDGGVVSTDTQYF
-	-	14	TRBV13	TRBJ1-2	TGTGCCAGCAGCTTTGCGACTTCTAACTATGGCTACACCTTC	CASSFATSNYGYTF
-	TRBD1	16	TRBV9	TRBJ2-7	TGTGCCAGCAGCCCAAGCTCCGGGACAGGGGATTACGAGCAGTACTTC	CASSPSSGTGDYEQYF
-	-	14	TRBV29-1	TRBJ2-7	TGCAGCGTTGAAGAAGGGTGGGGACGGGACGAGCAGTACTTC	CSVEEGWGRDEQYF
-	TRBD1	13	TRBV19	TRBJ2-7	TGTGCCAGTAGTATCGGGACAGGGGTTGAGCAGTACTTC	CASSIGTGVEQYF
-	-	13	TRBV7-7	TRBJ2-5	TGTGCCAGCAGCCCAGGACTCAAAGAGACCCAGTACTTC	CASSPGLKETQYF
-	TRBD1	12	TRBV5-1	TRBJ1-1	TGCGCCAGCAGCTCGGGGACAGGAATAGCTTTCTTT	CASSSGTGIAFF
few	-	12	TRBV7-9	TRBJ1-1	TGTGCCAGCAGCTTAGTTGGGTTTGAAGCTTTCTTT	CASSLVGFEAFF
few	TRBD2	18	TRBV4-1	TRBJ2-3	TGCGCCAGCAGCCAAGAATGGGTCGGGAGGAGGCACACAGATACGCAGTATTTT	CASSQEWVGRRHTDTQYF
-	-	15	TRBV5-4	TRBJ2-7	TGTGCCAGCAGCTTGGATCCCGACAGTACTTACGAGCAGTACTTC	CASSLDPDSTYEQYF
-	-	13	TRBV7-9	TRBJ2-7	TGTGCCAGCAGCGACCAGGAACGCTACGAGCAGTACTTC	CASSDQERYEQYF
-	-	15	TRBV2	TRBJ2-1	TGTGCCAGCAGACACGGACGGTTAGAGTACAATGAGCAGTTCTTC	CASRHGRLEYNEQFF
few	-	13	TRBV29-1	TRBJ2-5	TGCAGCGTTGAACTGGACAGCCAAGAGACCCAGTACTTC	CSVELDSQETQYF
few	TRBD2	16	TRBV5-4	TRBJ2-1	TGTGCCAGCAGCCCGGTAGCGGGAGGGCCTGACAATGAGCAGTTCTTC	CASSPVAGGPDNEQFF
-	-	16	TRBV4-1	TRBJ2-7	TGCGCCAGCAGCCAAATCCACTCTAGCTCCGGATACGAGCAGTACTTC	CASSQIHSSSGYEQYF